The 17 T cell receptor beta chains listed next were all sequenced from one sample in a study of T cell responses to AZD1222 COVID-19 vaccine. This table comes from immunoSEQ multiplex PCR, and its TCRdb copy is limited to in-frame clones, with some not included. The sample lists under 45,000 clones; just over 85% were seen once. This sample comprised peripheral blood, obtained 28 days after the second dose of the MenACWY control vaccine. The receptors shown here come from an adult who received the MenACWY meningococcal vaccine as a control.

The chain couples TRBV29-1 to TRBJ2-1, with 8 bases lining up with TRBD2. The CDR3 is 16 residues long. The germline V gene encodes CDR1 SQVTM and CDR2 ANQGSEA. V lost 1 base and J lost 2; bases outside the gene matches: 7. CDR3 DNA: TGCAGCGTTGAAGGGGGAGCGGGAGAACCCTACAATGAGCAGTTCTTC. This gives the protein CSVEGGAGEPYNEQFF.

V is TRBV7-9 and J is TRBJ2-4, with TRBD1 matching over 9 bases. The CDR3 sequence is 15 residues long. The germline V gene encodes CDR1 SEHNR and CDR2 FQNEAQ (reference sequence). V dropped 5 bases and J dropped 1; count of bases not matched to a gene: 3. CDR3: CASSVTGGAKNIQYF. DNA of the CDR3: TGTGCCAGCAGCGTAACAGGGGGCGCCAAAAACATTCAGTACTTC. The variable domain in full, completed from reference TRBV7-9 and TRBJ2-4, reads DTGVSQNPRHKITKRGQNVTFRCDPISEHNRLYWYRQTLGQGPEFLTYFQNEAQLEKSRLLSDRFSAERPKGSFSTLEIQRTEQGDSAMYLCASSVTGGAKNIQYFGAGTRLSVL.

The V call is TRBV6-1, the J call TRBJ2-7; 11 positions match TRBD1. With V trimmed by 1 base and J by 9 bases, 5 bases remained unmatched. CDR1 and CDR2 (germline): MNHNS, SASEGT. The CDR3 runs to 14 residues. CDR3 protein: CASSEGTGGARQYF. For the CDR3, the DNA is TGTGCCAGCAGTGAAGGGACAGGGGGCGCAAGGCAGTACTTC.

The CDR3 bases are TGTGCCAGCAACGGCCCGACAGGGGGCACAGATACGCAGTATTTT. Its translation: CASNGPTGGTDTQYF. The V gene is TRBV28, the J gene TRBJ2-3; 8 bases fit TRBD1. The CDR3 spans 15 residues. The trim removed 7 bases at V and 1 base at J, leaving 7 bases unmatched. CDR1 is MDHEN, CDR2 SYDVKM, per germline. The full variable domain, completed using reference TRBV28 and TRBJ2-3, is DVKVTQSSRYLVKRTGEKVFLECVQDMDHENMFWYRQDPGLGLRLIYFSYDVKMKEKGDIPEGYSVSREKKERFSLILESASTNQTSMYLCASNGPTGGTDTQYFGPGTRLTVL.

The chain couples TRBV6-5 to TRBJ1-1; the D is unclear. The CDR3 runs 14 residues. Trimming removed 10 bases at V and 2 bases at J, with 17 bases between. Germline CDR1 reads MNHEY; CDR2 reads SVGAGI. CDR3: CATGLRTVNTEAFF. CDR3 nucleotide sequence: TGTGCCACCGGATTACGGACGGTAAACACTGAAGCTTTCTTT.

The J gene is TRBJ1-1, the V gene TRBV5-1; the D gene is possibly TRBD1 (6 bases). This CDR3 has 15 amino acids. CDR1 is SGHRS, CDR2 YFSETQ, per germline. Trimming pared 5 bases from V and 0 bases from J, leaving 14 bases between. This CDR3 reads CASSKTGSMNTEAFF. In DNA form, the CDR3 reads TGCGCCAGCAGTAAAACAGGGAGCATGAACACTGAAGCTTTCTTT.

This clone was found once. V and J are TRBV21-1 and TRBJ1-1. TRBV21-1 is annotated as a pseudogene. This CDR3 spans 13 amino acids. CDR3 protein: CARLGRLVPEAFF. The CDR3 DNA reads TGTGCCAGGTTAGGACGTTTAGTCCCTGAAGCTTTCTTT.

This clone was observed once. The V gene is TRBV7-3, the J gene TRBJ1-1; tentative D call: TRBD1 (6 bases). V was pared by 2 bases and J by 1 base, with 8 bases between. The CDR3 has 14 amino acids. CDR1 and CDR2 (germline): SGHTA, FQGTGA. The DNA of the CDR3 is TGTGCCAGCAGCTTACAGGGGAAGAACACTGAAGCTTTCTTT. Protein product: CASSLQGKNTEAFF.

The chain recombines TRBV5-6 with TRBJ1-4, with 9 nucleotides matching TRBD1. J was trimmed by 6 bases and V by 4 bases; bases with no gene match: 7. The CDR3 runs 15 residues. Germline V gene lookup returns CDR1 SGHDT and CDR2 YYEEEE. CDR3 bases: TGTGCCAGCAGCCAGCTGACAGGGGGGGATGAAAAACTGTTTTTT. Residues: CASSQLTGGDEKLFF.

The chain links TRBV6-4 to TRBJ1-2, with 10 bases fitting TRBD1. V was clipped by 6 bases and J by 7 bases; unmatched bases: 11. CDR1 is MRHNA, CDR2 SNTAGT, per germline. CDR3 size: 15 residues. The CDR3 is CASRPRDRGVGGYTF. As DNA, the CDR3 is TGTGCCAGCAGACCCCGGGACAGGGGTGTAGGTGGCTACACCTTC.

J is TRBJ2-7 and V is TRBV7-6, with D maybe TRBD1 (6 bases). The V end lost 6 bases, the J end lost 3 bases, and 18 bases lay between the germline ends. Germline V gene sequence: CDR1 SGHVS, CDR2 FNYEAQ. The CDR3 spans 15 residues. This chain's CDR3 is CASRPVPGHLYEQYF. The CDR3 DNA follows: TGTGCCAGCAGACCCGTGCCGGGACACCTCTACGAGCAGTACTTC.

Here the CDR3 DNA reads TGTGCCAGCACTGGGCAGATTAGCAATCAGCCCCAGCATTTT. Translated: CASTGQISNQPQHF. The rearrangement uses TRBV28 and TRBJ1-5, with no clear D. Germline CDR1 and CDR2: MDHEN and SYDVKM. This CDR3 is 14 amino acids long. Trimming left V 7 bases short and J 0 bases short, with 10 bases between.

This chain uses TRBV5-1 with TRBJ2-1; 10 bases line up with TRBD2. J gave up 4 bases and V 2 bases, and 6 bases lay outside the gene matches. Germline CDR1 and CDR2: SGHRS and YFSETQ. The CDR3 covers 16 residues. The CDR3 nucleotides are TGCGCCAGCAGCTTTGGAGGACTAGCGGTTTACAATGAGCAGTTCTTC. Protein: CASSFGGLAVYNEQFF.

The V gene is TRBV5-1, the J gene TRBJ2-5; 10 bases map to TRBD2. The length of the CDR3 is 16 residues. Germline CDR1 SGHRS, CDR2 YFSETQ. J gave up 4 bases and V 4 bases, and 10 bases lay outside the gene matches. This chain's CDR3 is CASSDGQVAGGETQYF. The DNA of the CDR3 is TGCGCCAGCAGCGACGGACAGGTAGCGGGAGGAGAGACCCAGTACTTC.

The chain has TRBV7-3 and TRBJ2-7; 13 nucleotides align to TRBD2. With 5 bases clipped from V and 5 bases from J, the junction kept 6 bases outside the gene matches. The CDR3 loop spans 15 amino acids. CDR1 is SGHTA and CDR2 is FQGTGA in the germline V gene. The CDR3 coding sequence is TGTGCCAGCAGCCAAATCGGGACTAGCGGGAACGAGCAGTACTTC. Translating it yields CASSQIGTSGNEQYF. Full variable domain (outside the CDR3, taken from reference TRBV7-3 and TRBJ2-7): GAGVSQTPSNKVTEKGKYVELRCDPISGHTALYWYRQSLGQGPEFLIYFQGTGAADDSGLPNDRFFAVRPEGSVSTLKIQRTERGDSAVYLCASSQIGTSGNEQYFGPGTRLTVT.

The genes are TRBV5-6 and TRBJ2-3; D tentatively reads TRBD1 or TRBD2 (5 bases each). V lost 4 bases and J 2 bases, leaving 11 bases between the germline ends. The CDR3 runs to 14 residues. Germline-derived CDR1 and CDR2 are SGHDT and YYEEEE. In DNA form, the CDR3 reads TGTGCCAGCAGCCCGGATGGGACCACAGATACGCAGTATTTT. Protein sequence: CASSPDGTTDTQYF. The variable domain in full, with the rest retrieved from reference TRBV5-6 and TRBJ2-3, is DAGVTQSPTHLIKTRGQQVTLRCSPKSGHDTVSWYQQALGQGPQFIFQYYEEEERQRGNFPDRFSGHQFPNYSSELNVNALLLGDSALYLCASSPDGTTDTQYFGPGTRLTVL.

V is TRBV29-1 and J is TRBJ1-2; no clear D. V lost 4 bases to trimming and J lost 4 bases, with 19 bases between them. This CDR3 comprises 15 residues. Germline values: CDR1 SQVTM, CDR2 ANQGSEA. This chain's CDR3 is CSVAAGSHRGYGYTF. CDR3 in DNA: TGCAGCGTTGCTGCTGGCAGTCATAGAGGCTATGGCTACACCTTC.